Listed below are T cell receptor beta chains from one sample, sequenced in a study of blood T cell repertoires in COVID-19. Clones were read by immunoSEQ multiplex PCR, and TCRdb kept only the in-frame ones, dropping some. This sample has 200,000 to 250,000 clones; 86% occur once, and the top ten carry 1.5% to 2%. The sample taken for sequencing was PBMCs or T cells enriched from blood (not recorded which). These receptors were taken from a man aged 40-50 years who had recovered from COVID-19. The CDR3 runs from the conserved cysteine through the conserved F or W. Each record gives: CDR3 length, V gene, CDR3 protein.

CDR3 length: 16; V gene: TRBV10-3; CDR3 protein: CAISVNSGVSGNTIYF
CDR3 length: 14; V gene: TRBV5-5; CDR3 protein: CASSETTGSYGYTF
CDR3 length: 15; V gene: TRBV5-5; CDR3 protein: CASSLGLFSNQPQHF
CDR3 length: 12; V gene: TRBV28; CDR3 protein: CASSPRQGTQYF
CDR3 length: 13; V gene: TRBV5-1; CDR3 protein: CASSLAMTGELFF
CDR3 length: 15; V gene: TRBV5-1; CDR3 protein: CASSLSGRGNQPQHF
CDR3 length: 14; V gene: TRBV6-5; CDR3 protein: CASRSRTGFNEQFF
CDR3 length: 15; V gene: TRBV3-1/TRBV3-2; CDR3 protein: CASSFDRSYTGELFF
CDR3 length: 16; V gene: TRBV6-6; CDR3 protein: CASSSSGGEVEETQYF
CDR3 length: 15; V gene: TRBV27; CDR3 protein: CASSFIAGGSYEQYF
CDR3 length: 15; V gene: TRBV19; CDR3 protein: CASSMTSSTYNEQFF
CDR3 length: 11; V gene: TRBV2; CDR3 protein: CASRQEAEAFF
CDR3 length: 16; V gene: TRBV5-1; CDR3 protein: CASSLPGLAGGDTQYF
CDR3 length: 13; V gene: TRBV5-3; CDR3 protein: CARLWTGVDGYTF
CDR3 length: 17; V gene: TRBV4-1; CDR3 protein: CASSQQTSGTSSYEQYF
CDR3 length: 15; V gene: TRBV9; CDR3 protein: CASSVRGTHTDTQYF
CDR3 length: 17; V gene: TRBV2; CDR3 protein: CASNGLAGDYSTDTQYF
CDR3 length: 16; V gene: TRBV3-1/TRBV3-2; CDR3 protein: CASSQGLGALTYEQYF
CDR3 length: 16; V gene: TRBV15; CDR3 protein: CATSRGTGDSYNEQFF
CDR3 length: 12; V gene: TRBV10-3; CDR3 protein: CAISESGSWSLF
CDR3 length: 16; V gene: TRBV11-2; CDR3 protein: CASSRTSGVSYNEQFF
CDR3 length: 16; V gene: TRBV7-8; CDR3 protein: CASSLRAGAVGNTIYF
CDR3 length: 13; V gene: TRBV6-5; CDR3 protein: CASLPGGTDTQYF
CDR3 length: 14; V gene: TRBV28; CDR3 protein: CASRVPGQTYEQYF
CDR3 length: 14; V gene: TRBV19; CDR3 protein: CASSIAQTNQPQHF
CDR3 length: 13; V gene: TRBV7-3; CDR3 protein: CASSLGRGYGYTF
CDR3 length: 14; V gene: TRBV27; CDR3 protein: CASSLYLEGKPQHF
CDR3 length: 16; V gene: TRBV10-3; CDR3 protein: CAISEPGTGRTDTQYF
CDR3 length: 14; V gene: TRBV29-1; CDR3 protein: CSVGVGAGTDTQYF
CDR3 length: 18; V gene: TRBV9; CDR3 protein: CASSVGGSGSLSTGELFF
CDR3 length: 15; V gene: TRBV11-2; CDR3 protein: CASSGRDRMNTEAFF
CDR3 length: 13; V gene: TRBV7-8; CDR3 protein: CASSPDLPWDKHF
CDR3 length: 16; V gene: TRBV18; CDR3 protein: CASSPITAGGGNEQFF
CDR3 length: 15; V gene: TRBV7-6; CDR3 protein: CASSLASGGTDTQYF
CDR3 length: 16; V gene: TRBV29-1; CDR3 protein: CSVWGGGVTGANVLTF
CDR3 length: 15; V gene: TRBV6-5; CDR3 protein: CASSYSTVYNSPLHF
CDR3 length: 16; V gene: TRBV15; CDR3 protein: CATSRGLTSGTGELFF
CDR3 length: 13; V gene: TRBV12-3/TRBV12-4; CDR3 protein: CASSPLRQGSLHF
CDR3 length: 15; V gene: TRBV19; CDR3 protein: CASSTQGAGRETQYF
CDR3 length: 14; V gene: TRBV30; CDR3 protein: CAWGYRDRDDEQYF
CDR3 length: 15; V gene: TRBV7-8; CDR3 protein: CASSWARNGNYGYTF
CDR3 length: 14; V gene: TRBV5-4; CDR3 protein: CASSLTGDADTQYF
CDR3 length: 13; V gene: TRBV6-2/TRBV6-3; CDR3 protein: CASSSRQNTEAFF
CDR3 length: 18; V gene: TRBV19; CDR3 protein: CASSKATIAGGGTDTQYF
CDR3 length: 19; V gene: TRBV27; CDR3 protein: CASAPIGRQGGGSNQPQHF
CDR3 length: 14; V gene: TRBV9; CDR3 protein: CASSPTRGSYGYTF
CDR3 length: 15; V gene: TRBV28; CDR3 protein: CASSFSGSRVVEQFF
CDR3 length: 14; V gene: TRBV4-2; CDR3 protein: CASSQGQGSYGYTF
CDR3 length: 16; V gene: TRBV3-1/TRBV3-2; CDR3 protein: CASSQLPQGAGYEQYF
CDR3 length: 12; V gene: TRBV5-8; CDR3 protein: CASSWDSYGYTF
CDR3 length: 15; V gene: TRBV5-1; CDR3 protein: CASSLGTGDNTEAFF
CDR3 length: 11; V gene: TRBV12-3/TRBV12-4; CDR3 protein: CASSSQVTQYF
CDR3 length: 13; V gene: TRBV2; CDR3 protein: CASRAGVGNIQYF
CDR3 length: 15; V gene: TRBV11-3; CDR3 protein: CASSPGWGGAYEQYF
CDR3 length: 12; V gene: TRBV28; CDR3 protein: CASSLLGRPQHF
CDR3 length: 16; V gene: TRBV7-6; CDR3 protein: CASSLGTLLSGNTIYF
CDR3 length: 17; V gene: TRBV10-1; CDR3 protein: CASSESKDRGPGNTIYF
CDR3 length: 15; V gene: TRBV7-9; CDR3 protein: CASSTGQGGTGELFF
CDR3 length: 14; V gene: TRBV19; CDR3 protein: CASKAGGSYNEQFF